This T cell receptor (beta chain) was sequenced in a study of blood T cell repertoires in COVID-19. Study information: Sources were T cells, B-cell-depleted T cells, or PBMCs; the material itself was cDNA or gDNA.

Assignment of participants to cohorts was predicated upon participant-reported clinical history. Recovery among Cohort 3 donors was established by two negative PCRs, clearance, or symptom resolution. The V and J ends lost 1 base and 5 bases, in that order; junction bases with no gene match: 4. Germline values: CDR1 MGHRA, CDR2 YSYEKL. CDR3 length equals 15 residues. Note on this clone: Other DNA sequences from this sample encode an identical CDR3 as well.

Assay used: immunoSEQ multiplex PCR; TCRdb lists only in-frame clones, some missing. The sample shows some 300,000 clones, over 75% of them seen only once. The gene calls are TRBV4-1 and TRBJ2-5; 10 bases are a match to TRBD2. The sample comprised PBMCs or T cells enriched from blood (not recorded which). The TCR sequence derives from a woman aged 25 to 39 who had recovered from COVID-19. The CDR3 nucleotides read TGCGCCAGCAGCCAAGGGCTAGCGGGGGTGGAGACCCAGTACTTC. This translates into CASSQGLAGVETQYF.